These 6 T cell receptor beta chains were sequenced from one sample in a study of T cell responses to AZD1222 COVID-19 vaccine. Clones were sequenced by immunoSEQ multiplex PCR, and TCRdb holds only the in-frame ones, with some missing. The profile shows about 85,000 clones, 80% to 90% of them singletons. The specimen comprised peripheral blood, sampled on day 0 of AZD1222 vaccination. The receptors stem from an adult in good health.

The V call is TRBV6-5, the J call TRBJ1-1; 7 bases agree with TRBD1. Trimming at V came to 2 bases and at J to 6 bases, leaving 6 bases not matched to a gene. Germline V gene sequence: CDR1 MNHEY, CDR2 SVGAGI. This CDR3 comprises 14 residues. The CDR3 loop is CASSYKGGVSEAFF. The CDR3 region has the DNA TGTGCCAGCAGTTACAAAGGGGGCGTCTCTGAAGCTTTCTTT.

The chain couples TRBV11-3 to TRBJ2-6, with D maybe TRBD2 (5 bases). V gave up 1 base and J gave up 1 base, with 5 bases separating them. CDR3 length: 15 amino acids. Germline values: CDR1 SGHNT, CDR2 YENEEA. The CDR3 spells CASSLGGSGANVLTF. CDR3 nucleotide sequence: TGTGCCAGCAGCTTAGGAGGGTCTGGGGCCAACGTCCTGACTTTC.

The V and J genes are TRBV12-3 or TRBV12-4 and TRBJ1-1; D is uncertain. The CDR3 is 11 amino acids. With 4 bases removed from V and 3 bases from J, the gap between germline ends came to 3 bases. In nucleotides, the CDR3 is TGTGCCAGCAGTTCGGACACTGAAGCTTTCTTT. This sequence encodes CASSSDTEAFF.

The chain is built from TRBV12-3 or TRBV12-4 and TRBJ2-7; D is tentatively TRBD1 or TRBD2 (5 bases each). The CDR3 is 13 amino acids. V was pared by 1 base and J by 6 bases, with 10 bases between. CDR3 residues: CASSLGGTVEQYF. The CDR3 DNA sequence: TGTGCCAGCAGTTTAGGAGGGACCGTCGAGCAGTACTTC.

The chain links TRBV29-1 to TRBJ1-1; the match to TRBD1 covers 7 bases. The trim removed 6 bases at V and 4 bases at J, leaving 2 bases unmatched. Germline CDR1 is SQVTM and CDR2 is ANQGSEA. The CDR3 runs to 11 residues. CDR3 protein: CSVQGSTEAFF. CDR3 nucleotides: TGCAGCGTACAGGGGAGCACTGAAGCTTTCTTT.

The rearrangement joins TRBV7-9 to TRBJ2-1; weak D call: TRBD2 (6 bases). Germline V gives CDR1 SEHNR, CDR2 FQNEAQ (reference sequence). Trimming shortened V by 5 bases and J by 4 bases, and 15 bases separated the two germline ends. This CDR3 spans 15 amino acids. CDR3 amino acids: CASSPGVSGYNEQFF. CDR3 bases: TGTGCCAGCAGCCCAGGTGTGAGCGGGTACAATGAGCAGTTCTTC.